The present T cell receptor beta chain was sequenced within a study of T cell responses to AZD1222 COVID-19 vaccine. Overall study findings and caveats: Baseline testing showed seropositivity in only a handful of AZD1222 recipients. Donors, mostly white British, included more females; clonal diversity was possibly underestimated. Spike-specific TCR breadth and depth were elevated following two AZD1222 doses. No day 14 peak samples; only post-peak repertoires were characterized.

The CDR3 covers 17 residues. V lost 6 bases, J lost 0 bases, and 11 bases stayed unmatched. The germline gives CDR1 MNHEY, CDR2 SMNVEV (reference sequence). Worth noting for this clone: What it recognizes is unknown.

The assay was immunoSEQ multiplex PCR, and TCRdb's table has in-frame clones only and misses some. The data hold under 200,000 clones, with more than 90% observed a single time. Sequenced material: peripheral blood, taken 28 days after the second dose of the MenACWY control vaccine. This chain uses TRBV27 with TRBJ1-3; 7 bases are shared with TRBD1. The TCR originated in an adult who received the MenACWY meningococcal vaccine as a control. The CDR3 protein is CASSARLRGSSGNTIYF. In DNA form, the CDR3 reads TGTGCCAGCAGCGCCCGACTCAGGGGGAGCTCTGGAAACACCATATATTTT.